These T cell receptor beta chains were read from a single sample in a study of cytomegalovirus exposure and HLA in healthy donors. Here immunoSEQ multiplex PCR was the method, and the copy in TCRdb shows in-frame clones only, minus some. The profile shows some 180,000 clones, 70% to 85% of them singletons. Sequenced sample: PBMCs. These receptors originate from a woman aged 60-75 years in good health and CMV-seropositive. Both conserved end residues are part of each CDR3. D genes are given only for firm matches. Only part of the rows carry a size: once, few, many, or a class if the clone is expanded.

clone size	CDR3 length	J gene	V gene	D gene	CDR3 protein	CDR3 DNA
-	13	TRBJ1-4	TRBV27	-	CASARVRGEKLFF	TGTGCCAGCGCCCGAGTTCGGGGTGAAAAACTGTTTTTT
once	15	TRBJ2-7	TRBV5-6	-	CASSLAGTTVYEQYF	TGTGCCAGCAGCTTGGCCGGGACAACGGTCTACGAGCAGTACTTC
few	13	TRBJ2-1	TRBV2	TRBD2	CASSELSGTSEFF	TGTGCCAGCAGTGAATTAAGCGGGACTAGCGAATTCTTC
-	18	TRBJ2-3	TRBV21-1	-	CASSTPGLAGGRTDTQYF	TGTGCCAGCAGCACCCCGGGACTAGCGGGGGGACGCACAGATACGCAGTATTTT
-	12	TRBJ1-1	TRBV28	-	CASSLQWEEAFF	TGTGCCAGCAGTTTACAGTGGGAGGAAGCTTTCTTT
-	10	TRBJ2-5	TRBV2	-	CASSAGTQYF	TGTGCCAGCAGTGCGGGGACCCAGTACTTC
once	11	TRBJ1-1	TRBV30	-	CAWSRKGRAFF	TGTGCCTGGAGCCGGAAGGGGAGGGCTTTCTTT
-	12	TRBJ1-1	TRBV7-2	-	CASSLTQSEAFF	TGTGCCAGCAGCTTAACACAGTCTGAAGCTTTCTTT
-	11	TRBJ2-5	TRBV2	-	CASSESREQYF	TGTGCCAGCAGTGAAAGTCGGGAGCAGTACTTC
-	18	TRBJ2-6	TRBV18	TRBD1	CASSHARQGKTGANGLTF	TGTGCCAGCTCACACGCTCGACAGGGTAAAACTGGGGCCAACGGCCTGACTTTC
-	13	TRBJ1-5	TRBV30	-	CAWSHGGDQPQHF	TGTGCCTGGAGTCACGGGGGAGATCAGCCCCAGCATTTT
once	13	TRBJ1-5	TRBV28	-	CASSLHNDQPQHF	TGTGCCAGCAGTTTACACAATGATCAGCCCCAGCATTTT
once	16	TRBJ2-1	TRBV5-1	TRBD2	CASSLTSGITYNEQFF	TGCGCCAGCAGCCTGACTAGCGGGATTACCTACAATGAGCAGTTCTTC
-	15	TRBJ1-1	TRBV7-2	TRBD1	CASSPPGTANTEAFF	TGTGCCAGCAGCCCACCCGGGACAGCGAACACTGAAGCTTTCTTT
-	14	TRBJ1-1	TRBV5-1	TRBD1	CASSVGQGRTEAFF	TGCGCCAGCAGCGTGGGACAGGGTAGGACTGAAGCTTTCTTT
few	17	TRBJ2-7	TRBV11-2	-	CASSLGIRVDRTYEQYF	TGTGCCAGCAGCTTAGGAATTAGGGTTGACAGAACCTACGAGCAGTACTTC
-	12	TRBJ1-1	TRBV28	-	CASQVGSTEAFF	TGTGCCAGCCAAGTCGGGAGCACTGAAGCTTTCTTT
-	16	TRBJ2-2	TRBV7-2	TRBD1	CASSQKTGGNTGELFF	TGTGCCAGCAGCCAAAAGACAGGGGGTAACACCGGGGAGCTGTTTTTT
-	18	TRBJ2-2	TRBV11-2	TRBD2	CASSPFGLSGRGTGELFF	TGTGCCAGCAGCCCCTTTGGGCTTAGCGGGAGAGGTACCGGGGAGCTGTTTTTT
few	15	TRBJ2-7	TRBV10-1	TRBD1	CASSATGTVHYEQYF	TGCGCCAGCAGCGCTACCGGGACAGTCCATTACGAGCAGTACTTC
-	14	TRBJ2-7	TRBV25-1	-	CASSETGFSYEQYF	TGTGCCAGCAGTGAAACAGGGTTCTCCTACGAGCAGTACTTC
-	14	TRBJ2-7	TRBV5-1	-	CASSLGSDRGEQYF	TGCGCCAGCAGCTTGGGATCTGACAGAGGCGAGCAGTACTTC
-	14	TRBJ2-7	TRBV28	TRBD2	CASKRLAESYEQYF	TGTGCCAGCAAGAGGCTAGCGGAATCCTACGAGCAGTACTTC
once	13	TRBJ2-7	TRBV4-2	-	CASSQDARGEQYF	TGTGCCAGCAGCCAAGATGCAAGGGGCGAGCAGTACTTC
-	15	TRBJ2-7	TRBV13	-	CASSIRTKIGYEQYF	TGTGCCAGCAGCATTAGAACTAAAATTGGCTACGAGCAGTACTTC
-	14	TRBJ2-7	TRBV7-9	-	CASSRPEARYEQYF	TGTGCCAGCAGCAGACCCGAGGCGAGGTACGAGCAGTACTTC
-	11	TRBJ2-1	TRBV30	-	CAWRGRDEQFF	TGTGCCTGGAGGGGCCGCGATGAGCAGTTCTTC
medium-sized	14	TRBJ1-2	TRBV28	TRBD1	CASNLFQGAAGYTF	TGTGCCAGCAATCTTTTCCAGGGGGCGGCTGGCTACACCTTC
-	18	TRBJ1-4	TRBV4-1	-	CASSQEGRGKLTNEKLFF	TGCGCCAGCAGCCAAGAGGGTAGGGGAAAATTAACTAATGAAAAACTGTTTTTT
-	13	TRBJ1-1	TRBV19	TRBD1	CASRTRGEQKAFF	TGTGCCAGTAGGACCAGGGGGGAACAGAAAGCTTTCTTT
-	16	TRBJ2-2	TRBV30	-	CAWSVADPGLTGELFF	TGTGCCTGGAGTGTCGCCGACCCAGGGTTAACCGGGGAGCTGTTTTTT
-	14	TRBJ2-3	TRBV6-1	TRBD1	CASWAGQGAHTQYF	TGTGCCAGCTGGGCGGGACAGGGGGCACATACGCAGTATTTT
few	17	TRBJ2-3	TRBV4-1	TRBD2	CASSRRGLAGNTDTQYF	TGCGCCAGCAGCCGACGAGGACTAGCGGGGAACACAGATACGCAGTATTTT
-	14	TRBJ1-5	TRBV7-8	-	CASSFRGRGQPQHF	TGTGCCAGCAGCTTCCGAGGGCGGGGACAGCCCCAGCATTTT
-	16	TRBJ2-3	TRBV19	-	CASSIALGASADTQYF	TGTGCCAGTAGTATAGCATTAGGAGCTAGCGCAGATACGCAGTATTTT
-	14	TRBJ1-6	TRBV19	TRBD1	CASQPGQYNSPLHF	TGTGCCAGTCAACCGGGACAGTATAATTCACCCCTCCACTTT
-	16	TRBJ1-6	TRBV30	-	CAWSVAPKKGGSPLHF	TGTGCCTGGAGTGTAGCCCCCAAGAAGGGAGGCTCACCCCTCCACTTT
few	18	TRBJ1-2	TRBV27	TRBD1	CASSLIPGTGGSNYGYTF	TGTGCCAGCAGTTTAATTCCCGGGACAGGGGGCTCTAACTATGGCTACACCTTC
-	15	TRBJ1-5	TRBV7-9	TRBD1	CASSWGGQVHQPQHF	TGTGCCAGCAGCTGGGGTGGACAGGTCCATCAGCCCCAGCATTTT
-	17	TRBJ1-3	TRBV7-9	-	CASSPRGSRLGGNTIYF	TGTGCCAGCAGCCCCCGGGGGAGCCGCTTGGGAGGAAACACCATATATTTT
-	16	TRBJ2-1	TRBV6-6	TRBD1	CASSRQGTGQYNEQFF	TGTGCCAGCAGTCGCCAGGGGACAGGGCAGTACAATGAGCAGTTCTTC
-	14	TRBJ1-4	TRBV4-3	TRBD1	CASSRGTDNEKLFF	TGCGCCAGCAGCCGGGGGACAGATAATGAAAAACTGTTTTTT
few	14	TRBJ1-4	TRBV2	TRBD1	CASHQQGFGEKLFF	TGTGCCAGCCACCAACAGGGGTTCGGCGAAAAACTGTTTTTT
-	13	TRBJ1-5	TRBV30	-	CAWSGQNNQPQHF	TGTGCGTGGTCCGGACAGAACAATCAGCCCCAGCATTTT
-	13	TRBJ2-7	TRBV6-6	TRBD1	CASRSGGRYEQYF	TGTGCCAGCCGATCAGGGGGAAGGTACGAGCAGTACTTC
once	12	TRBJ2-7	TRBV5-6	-	CASSLVSYEQYF	TGTGCCAGCAGCTTGGTATCCTACGAGCAGTACTTC
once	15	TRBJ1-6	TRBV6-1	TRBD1	CASSLLTGGNSPLHF	TGTGCCAGCAGTCTTTTGACAGGGGGCAATTCACCCCTCCACTTT
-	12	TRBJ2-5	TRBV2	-	CASSEGRETQYF	TGTGCCAGCAGTGAGGGGAGAGAGACCCAGTACTTC
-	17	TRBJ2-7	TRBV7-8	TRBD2	CASSLAAGVSISYEQYF	TGTGCCAGCAGCTTAGCTGCGGGAGTAAGTATTAGCTACGAGCAGTACTTC
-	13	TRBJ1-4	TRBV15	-	CATSRSPNEKLFF	TGTGCCACCAGCAGGAGCCCTAATGAAAAACTGTTTTTT
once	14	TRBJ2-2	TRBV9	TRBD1	CASSAQGANGELFF	TGTGCCAGCAGCGCCCAGGGGGCAAACGGGGAGCTGTTTTTT
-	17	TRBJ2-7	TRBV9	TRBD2	CASSQGLAGVGSYEQYF	TGTGCCAGCAGCCAGGGACTAGCGGGAGTCGGGTCCTACGAGCAGTACTTC